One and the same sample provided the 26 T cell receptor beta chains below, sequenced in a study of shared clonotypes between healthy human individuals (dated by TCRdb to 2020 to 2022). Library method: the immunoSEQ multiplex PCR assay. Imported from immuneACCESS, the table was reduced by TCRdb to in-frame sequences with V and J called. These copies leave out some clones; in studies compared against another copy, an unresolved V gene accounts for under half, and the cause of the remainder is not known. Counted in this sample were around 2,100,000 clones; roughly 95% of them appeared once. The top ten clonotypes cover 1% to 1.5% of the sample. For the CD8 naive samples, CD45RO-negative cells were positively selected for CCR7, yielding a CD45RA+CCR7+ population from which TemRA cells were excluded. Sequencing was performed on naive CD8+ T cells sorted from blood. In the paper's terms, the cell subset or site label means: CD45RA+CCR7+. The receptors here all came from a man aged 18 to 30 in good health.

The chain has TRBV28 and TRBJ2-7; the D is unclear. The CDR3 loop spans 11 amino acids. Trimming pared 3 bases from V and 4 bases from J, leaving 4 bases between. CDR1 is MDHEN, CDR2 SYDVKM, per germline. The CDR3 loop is CASSFRYEQYF. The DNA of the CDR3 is TGTGCCAGCAGTTTTCGATACGAGCAGTACTTC.

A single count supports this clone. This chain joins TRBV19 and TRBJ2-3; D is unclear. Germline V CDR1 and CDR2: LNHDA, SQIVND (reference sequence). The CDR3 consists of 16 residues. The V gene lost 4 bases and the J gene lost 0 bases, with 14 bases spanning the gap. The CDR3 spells CASSTKGYSSTDTQYF. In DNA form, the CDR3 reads TGTGCCAGTAGTACTAAGGGTTACAGTAGCACAGATACGCAGTATTTT.

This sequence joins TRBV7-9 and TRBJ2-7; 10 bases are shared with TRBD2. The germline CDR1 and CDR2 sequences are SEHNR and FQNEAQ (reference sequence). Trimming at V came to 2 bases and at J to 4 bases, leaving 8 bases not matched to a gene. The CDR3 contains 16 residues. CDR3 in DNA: TGTGCCAGCAGCTTAATGGGACTAGCGTTTTCTTACGAGCAGTACTTC. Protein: CASSLMGLAFSYEQYF.

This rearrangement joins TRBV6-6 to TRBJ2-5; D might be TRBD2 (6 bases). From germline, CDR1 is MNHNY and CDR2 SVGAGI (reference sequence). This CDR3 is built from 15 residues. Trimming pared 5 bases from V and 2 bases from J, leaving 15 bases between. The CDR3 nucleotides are TGTGCCAGCAGTCTCCTAGCGAGCCTTCAAGAGACCCAGTACTTC. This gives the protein CASSLLASLQETQYF.

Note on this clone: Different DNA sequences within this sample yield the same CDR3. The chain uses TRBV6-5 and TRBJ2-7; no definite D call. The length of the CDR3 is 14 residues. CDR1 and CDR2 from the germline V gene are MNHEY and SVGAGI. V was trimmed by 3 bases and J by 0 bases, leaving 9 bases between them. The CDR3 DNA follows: TGTGCCAGCAGTTATAGTGAGGACTCCTACGAGCAGTACTTC. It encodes CASSYSEDSYEQYF.

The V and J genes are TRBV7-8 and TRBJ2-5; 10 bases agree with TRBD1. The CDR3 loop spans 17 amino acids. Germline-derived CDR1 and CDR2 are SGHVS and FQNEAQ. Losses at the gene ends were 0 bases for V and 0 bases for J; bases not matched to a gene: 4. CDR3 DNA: TGTGCCAGCAGCTTAGCGGGGACAGGGGAAAACCAAGAGACCCAGTACTTC. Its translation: CASSLAGTGENQETQYF.

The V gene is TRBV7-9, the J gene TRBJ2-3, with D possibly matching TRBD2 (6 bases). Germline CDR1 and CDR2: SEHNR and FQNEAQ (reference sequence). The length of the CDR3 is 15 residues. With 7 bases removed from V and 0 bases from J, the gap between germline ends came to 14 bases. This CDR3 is CASTLEGPSTDTQYF. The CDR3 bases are TGTGCCAGCACCTTGGAGGGCCCAAGCACAGATACGCAGTATTTT.

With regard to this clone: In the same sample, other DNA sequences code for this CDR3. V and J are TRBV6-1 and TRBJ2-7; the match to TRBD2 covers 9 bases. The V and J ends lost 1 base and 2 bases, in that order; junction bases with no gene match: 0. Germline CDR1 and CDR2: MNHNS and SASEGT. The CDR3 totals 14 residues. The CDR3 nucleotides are TGTGCCAGCAGTGAAGGCGGGGGGGCCTACGAGCAGTACTTC. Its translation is CASSEGGGAYEQYF.

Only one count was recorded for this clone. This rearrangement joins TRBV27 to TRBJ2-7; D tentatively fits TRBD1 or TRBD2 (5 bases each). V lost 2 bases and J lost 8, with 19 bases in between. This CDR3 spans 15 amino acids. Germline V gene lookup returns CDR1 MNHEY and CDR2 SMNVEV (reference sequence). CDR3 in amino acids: CASSLSAGTPGKQYF. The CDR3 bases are TGTGCCAGCAGTTTAAGTGCAGGGACCCCCGGCAAGCAGTACTTC.

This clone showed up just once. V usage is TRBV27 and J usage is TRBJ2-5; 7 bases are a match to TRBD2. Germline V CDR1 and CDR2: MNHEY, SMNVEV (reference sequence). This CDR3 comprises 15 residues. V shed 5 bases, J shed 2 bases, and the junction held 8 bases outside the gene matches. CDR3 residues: CASSGGVWAQETQYF. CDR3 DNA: TGTGCCAGCAGTGGGGGGGTTTGGGCTCAAGAGACCCAGTACTTC.

CDR3 in amino acids: CASSLAEGQGNTEAFF. The CDR3 bases are TGTGCCAGCAGCTTAGCCGAGGGACAGGGGAACACTGAAGCTTTCTTT. The V and J genes are TRBV7-9 and TRBJ1-1; 9 bases line up with TRBD1. This CDR3 has 16 amino acids. Germline-derived CDR1 and CDR2 are SEHNR and FQNEAQ (reference sequence). Trimming removed 0 bases from V and 1 base from J; junction bases left unmatched: 3.

CDR3 nucleotide sequence: TGCGCCAGCGCGAACAGGGGGAGGGAGACAGATACGCAGTATTTT. Its translation is CASANRGRETDTQYF. The genes are TRBV10-2 and TRBJ2-3; tentative D call: TRBD1 (8 bases). This CDR3 spans 15 amino acids. The V gene's germline CDR1 is WSHSY and CDR2 SAAADI. V was shortened by 8 bases and J by 3 bases, with 18 bases between the two germline ends.

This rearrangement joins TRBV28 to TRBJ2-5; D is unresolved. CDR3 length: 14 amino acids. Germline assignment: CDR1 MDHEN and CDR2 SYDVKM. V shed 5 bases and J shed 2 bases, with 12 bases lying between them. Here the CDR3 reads CASSTSGAQETQYF. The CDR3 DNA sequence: TGTGCCAGCAGTACCTCAGGTGCTCAAGAGACCCAGTACTTC.

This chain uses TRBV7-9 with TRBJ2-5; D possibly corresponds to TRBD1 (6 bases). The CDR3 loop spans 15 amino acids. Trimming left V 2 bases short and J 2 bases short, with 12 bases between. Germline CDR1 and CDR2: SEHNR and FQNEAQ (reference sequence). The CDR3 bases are TGTGCCAGCAGCTTATTTGGGGGCGGGCAAGAGACCCAGTACTTC. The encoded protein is CASSLFGGGQETQYF.

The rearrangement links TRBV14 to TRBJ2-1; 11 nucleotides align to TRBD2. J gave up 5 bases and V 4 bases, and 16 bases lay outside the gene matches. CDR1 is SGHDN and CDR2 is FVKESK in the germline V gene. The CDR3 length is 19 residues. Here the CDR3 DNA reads TGTGCCAGCAGCCCCCAACCTCATGAGACGGGACTAGCGGACAATGAGCAGTTCTTC. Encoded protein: CASSPQPHETGLADNEQFF.

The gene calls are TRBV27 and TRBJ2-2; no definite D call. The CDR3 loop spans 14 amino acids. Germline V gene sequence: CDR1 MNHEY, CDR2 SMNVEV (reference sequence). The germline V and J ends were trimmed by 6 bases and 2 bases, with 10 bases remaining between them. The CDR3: CASSDGPNTGELFF. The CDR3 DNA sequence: TGTGCCAGCAGCGACGGCCCCAACACCGGGGAGCTGTTTTTT.

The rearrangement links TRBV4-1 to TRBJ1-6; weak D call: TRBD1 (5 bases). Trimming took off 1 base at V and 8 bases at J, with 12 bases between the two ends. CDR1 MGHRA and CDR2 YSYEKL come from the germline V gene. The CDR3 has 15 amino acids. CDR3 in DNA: TGCGCCAGCAGCCAAGGGCCGGGACTTCATTCACCCCTCCACTTT. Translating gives CASSQGPGLHSPLHF.

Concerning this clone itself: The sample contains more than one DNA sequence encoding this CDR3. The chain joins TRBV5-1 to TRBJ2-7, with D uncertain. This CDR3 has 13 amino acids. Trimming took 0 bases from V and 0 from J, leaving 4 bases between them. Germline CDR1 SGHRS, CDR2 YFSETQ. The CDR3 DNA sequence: TGCGCCAGCAGCTTGGGGAACTCCTACGAGCAGTACTTC. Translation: CASSLGNSYEQYF.

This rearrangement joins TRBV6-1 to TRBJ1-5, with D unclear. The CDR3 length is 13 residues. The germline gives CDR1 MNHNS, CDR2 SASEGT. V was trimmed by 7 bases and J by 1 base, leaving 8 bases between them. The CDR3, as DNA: TGTGCCAGCACCTCCCCGAGCAATCAGCCCCAGCATTTT. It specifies CASTSPSNQPQHF.

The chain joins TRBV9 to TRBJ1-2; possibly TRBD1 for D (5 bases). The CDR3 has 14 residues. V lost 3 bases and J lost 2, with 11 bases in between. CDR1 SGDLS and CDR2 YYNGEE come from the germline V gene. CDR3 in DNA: TGTGCCAGCAGCGGTGGGGACTTCAACTATGGCTACACCTTC. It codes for CASSGGDFNYGYTF.

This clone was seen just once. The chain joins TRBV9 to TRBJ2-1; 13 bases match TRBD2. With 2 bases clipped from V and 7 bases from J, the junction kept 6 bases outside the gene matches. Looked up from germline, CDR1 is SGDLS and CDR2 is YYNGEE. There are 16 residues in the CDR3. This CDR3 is CASSVRTSGGKNEQFF. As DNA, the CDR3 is TGTGCCAGCAGCGTCCGGACTAGCGGGGGAAAGAATGAGCAGTTCTTC. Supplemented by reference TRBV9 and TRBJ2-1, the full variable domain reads DSGVTQTPKHLITATGQRVTLRCSPRSGDLSVYWYQQSLDQGLQFLIQYYNGEERAKGNILERFSAQQFPDLHSELNLSSLELGDSALYFCASSVRTSGGKNEQFFGPGTRLTVL.

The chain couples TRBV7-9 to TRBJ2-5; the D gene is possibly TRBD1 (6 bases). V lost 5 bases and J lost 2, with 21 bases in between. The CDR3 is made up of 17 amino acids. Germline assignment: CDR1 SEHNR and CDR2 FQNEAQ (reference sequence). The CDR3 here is CASSLPLAGASQETQYF. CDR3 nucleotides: TGTGCCAGCAGCCTACCCCTGGCAGGGGCCTCGCAAGAGACCCAGTACTTC. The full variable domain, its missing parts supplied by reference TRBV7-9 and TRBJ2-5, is DTGVSQNPRHKITKRGQNVTFRCDPISEHNRLYWYRQTLGQGPEFLTYFQNEAQLEKSRLLSDRFSAERPKGSFSTLEIQRTEQGDSAMYLCASSLPLAGASQETQYFGPGTRLLVL.

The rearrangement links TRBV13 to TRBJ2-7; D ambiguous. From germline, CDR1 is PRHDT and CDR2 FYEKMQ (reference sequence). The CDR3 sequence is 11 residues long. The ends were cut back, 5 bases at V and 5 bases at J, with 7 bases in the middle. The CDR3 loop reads CASSPRNEQYF. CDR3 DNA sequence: TGTGCCAGCAGCCCTCGGAACGAGCAGTACTTC.

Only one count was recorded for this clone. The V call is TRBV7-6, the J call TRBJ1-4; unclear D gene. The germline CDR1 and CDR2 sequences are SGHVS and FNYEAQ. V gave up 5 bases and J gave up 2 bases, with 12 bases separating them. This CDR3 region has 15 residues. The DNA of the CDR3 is TGTGCCAGCAGCCCCGCACCTGTGACTAATGAAAAACTGTTTTTT. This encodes CASSPAPVTNEKLFF. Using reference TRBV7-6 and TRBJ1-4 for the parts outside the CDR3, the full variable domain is GAGVSQSPRYKVTKRGQDVALRCDPISGHVSLYWYRQALGQGPEFLTYFNYEAQQDKSGLPNDRFSAERPEGSISTLTIQRTEQRDSAMYRCASSPAPVTNEKLFFGSGTQLSVL.

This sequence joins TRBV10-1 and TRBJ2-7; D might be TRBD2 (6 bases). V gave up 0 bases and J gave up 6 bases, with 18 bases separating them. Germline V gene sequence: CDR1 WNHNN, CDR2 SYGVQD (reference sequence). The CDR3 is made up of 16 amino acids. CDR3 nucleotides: TGCGCCAGCAGTGAGTCCGGGGGACTCGGGGGTCCCGAGCAGTACTTC. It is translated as CASSESGGLGGPEQYF.

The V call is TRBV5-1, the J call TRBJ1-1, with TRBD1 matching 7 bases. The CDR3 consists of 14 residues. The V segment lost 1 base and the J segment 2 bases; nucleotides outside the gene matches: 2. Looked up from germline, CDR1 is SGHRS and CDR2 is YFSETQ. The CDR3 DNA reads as TGCGCCAGCAGCTTGACAGGGGTTAACACTGAAGCTTTCTTT. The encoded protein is CASSLTGVNTEAFF.